This is a list of T cell receptor beta chains from one sample in a study of molecular identifiers for immune sequencing clone quantification. MiXCR was run by TCRdb on the PCR reads, yielding one entry per CDR3 protein. The sample holds 30,000 to 40,000 distinct CDR3 sequences; 19% are singletons and the top ten take more than 0.95%. The sequencing input was naive CD8+ T cells from blood, with Jurkat cell RNA spiked in. These TCRs come from a human donor in good health. Some libraries in this study had Jurkat cell RNA spiked in. CDR3s include the opening cysteine and the closing phenylalanine or tryptophan. The order of the fields is J gene, D gene, clone size, V gene, CDR3 protein, CDR3 DNA. A D gene is named only where the DNA matches it firmly. Where a row states a size, it is once, few, many or the class of an expanded clone; other rows omit it.

j_call: TRBJ2-7; d_call: NA; clone_size: many; v_call: TRBV13; cdr3_aa: CASSLASQAEQYF; cdr3_nt: TGTGCCAGCAGCTTAGCTAGCCAGGCCGAGCAGTACTTC
j_call: TRBJ2-3; d_call: TRBD1; clone_size: many; v_call: TRBV28; cdr3_aa: CASTRDSPADTQYF; cdr3_nt: TGTGCCAGCACCAGGGACAGCCCGGCAGATACGCAGTATTTT
j_call: TRBJ1-1; d_call: NA; clone_size: many; v_call: TRBV29-1; cdr3_aa: CSVERRLNTEAFF; cdr3_nt: TGCAGCGTTGAACGCAGACTGAACACTGAAGCTTTCTTT
j_call: TRBJ2-7; d_call: NA; clone_size: many; v_call: TRBV28; cdr3_aa: CASSFISENSYEQYF; cdr3_nt: TGTGCCAGCAGTTTTATCTCGGAGAACTCCTACGAGCAGTACTTC
j_call: TRBJ2-3; d_call: NA; clone_size: many; v_call: TRBV4-3; cdr3_aa: CASSMDEITQYF; cdr3_nt: TGCGCCAGCAGCATGGACGAAATAACGCAGTATTTT
j_call: TRBJ1-5; d_call: NA; clone_size: many; v_call: TRBV20-1; cdr3_aa: CSARDLDTPQPQHF; cdr3_nt: TGCAGTGCTAGAGATCTTGACACCCCTCAGCCCCAGCATTTT
j_call: TRBJ1-1; d_call: TRBD1; clone_size: few; v_call: TRBV12-3/TRBV12-4; cdr3_aa: CASNTGVEAFF; cdr3_nt: TGTGCCAGCAACACAGGGGTTGAAGCTTTCTTT
j_call: TRBJ2-3; d_call: TRBD2; clone_size: many; v_call: TRBV6-2/TRBV6-3; cdr3_aa: CASSRGLGADTQYF; cdr3_nt: TGTGCCAGCAGTCGAGGACTAGGGGCCGATACGCAGTATTTT
j_call: TRBJ2-7; d_call: NA; clone_size: NA; v_call: TRBV12-3/TRBV12-4; cdr3_aa: CASSARPYEQYF; cdr3_nt: TGTGCCAGCAGTGCTCGACCCTACGAGCAGTACTTC
j_call: TRBJ2-7; d_call: NA; clone_size: NA; v_call: TRBV5-4; cdr3_aa: CASSVEKRGAYEQYF; cdr3_nt: TGTGCCAGCAGCGTCGAAAAGAGAGGGGCCTACGAGCAGTACTTC
j_call: TRBJ2-7; d_call: NA; clone_size: NA; v_call: TRBV7-6; cdr3_aa: CASSLASGRGYEQYF; cdr3_nt: TGTGCCAGCAGCTTAGCATCTGGGCGCGGCTACGAGCAGTACTTC
j_call: TRBJ2-2; d_call: NA; clone_size: many; v_call: TRBV6-5; cdr3_aa: CASSYGWGTGELFF; cdr3_nt: TGTGCCAGCAGTTACGGTTGGGGGACCGGGGAGCTGTTTTTT
j_call: TRBJ2-7; d_call: TRBD2; clone_size: many; v_call: TRBV3-1; cdr3_aa: CASSQDGGGEQYF; cdr3_nt: TGTGCCAGCAGCCAAGATGGGGGGGGCGAGCAGTACTTC
j_call: TRBJ2-7; d_call: NA; clone_size: NA; v_call: TRBV2; cdr3_aa: CASSESIVEGLKLRGYF; cdr3_nt: TGTGCCAGCAGTGAATCTATAGTTGAGGGTTTGAAACTACGAGGGTACTTC
j_call: TRBJ2-2; d_call: NA; clone_size: many; v_call: TRBV10-3; cdr3_aa: CAISGTRDADTGELFF; cdr3_nt: TGTGCCATCAGTGGCACCCGGGACGCAGACACCGGGGAGCTGTTTTTT
j_call: TRBJ1-1; d_call: NA; clone_size: many; v_call: TRBV6-5; cdr3_aa: CASSYSSGINTEAFF; cdr3_nt: TGTGCCAGCAGTTACTCAAGCGGGATAAACACTGAAGCTTTCTTT
j_call: TRBJ1-1; d_call: NA; clone_size: medium-sized; v_call: TRBV28; cdr3_aa: CASSLTGPLGGTEAFF; cdr3_nt: TGTGCCAGCAGTTTAACAGGGCCCCTGGGGGGCACTGAAGCTTTCTTT
j_call: TRBJ2-7; d_call: NA; clone_size: few; v_call: TRBV7-9; cdr3_aa: CASSPTTYEQYF; cdr3_nt: TGTGCCAGCAGCCCTACTACCTACGAGCAGTACTTC
j_call: TRBJ2-7; d_call: NA; clone_size: many; v_call: TRBV5-1; cdr3_aa: CASEFPPSEEQYF; cdr3_nt: TGCGCCAGCGAATTCCCGCCGTCGGAGGAGCAGTACTTC
j_call: TRBJ2-7; d_call: TRBD1; clone_size: many; v_call: TRBV20-1; cdr3_aa: CSAGDRVTYEQYF; cdr3_nt: TGCAGTGCTGGGGACAGGGTCACCTACGAGCAGTACTTC
j_call: TRBJ2-3; d_call: NA; clone_size: many; v_call: TRBV6-2/TRBV6-3; cdr3_aa: CASSYNRGADLITDTQYF; cdr3_nt: TGTGCCAGCAGTTACAATCGAGGGGCGGACCTGATAACAGATACGCAGTATTTT
j_call: TRBJ2-7; d_call: TRBD1; clone_size: many; v_call: TRBV7-9; cdr3_aa: CASSLGDRGLHEQYF; cdr3_nt: TGTGCCAGCAGCTTAGGGGACAGGGGGCTCCACGAGCAGTACTTC
j_call: TRBJ2-1; d_call: NA; clone_size: few; v_call: TRBV11-2; cdr3_aa: CASSPTLVVSHEQFF; cdr3_nt: TGTGCCAGCAGCCCAACCCTAGTGGTTTCTCATGAGCAGTTCTTC
j_call: TRBJ2-1; d_call: TRBD2; clone_size: NA; v_call: TRBV4-3; cdr3_aa: CASGQDLAGLYDEQFF; cdr3_nt: TGCGCCAGCGGCCAAGACTTAGCGGGGTTATACGATGAGCAGTTCTTC
j_call: TRBJ2-1; d_call: TRBD2; clone_size: many; v_call: TRBV20-1; cdr3_aa: CSASLMTSGINEQFF; cdr3_nt: TGCAGTGCTAGCCTTATGACTAGCGGGATCAATGAGCAGTTCTTC
j_call: TRBJ1-4; d_call: NA; clone_size: many; v_call: TRBV4-3; cdr3_aa: CASSQEATNEKLFF; cdr3_nt: TGCGCCAGCAGCCAAGAGGCAACTAATGAAAAACTGTTTTTT
j_call: TRBJ1-1; d_call: NA; clone_size: few; v_call: TRBV12-3/TRBV12-4; cdr3_aa: CASSYGVFFDTEAFF; cdr3_nt: TGTGCCAGCAGTTACGGGGTTTTTTTCGACACTGAAGCTTTCTTT
j_call: TRBJ2-7; d_call: TRBD2; clone_size: many; v_call: TRBV29-1; cdr3_aa: CSVETSGEPLEQYF; cdr3_nt: TGCAGCGTTGAAACTAGCGGGGAGCCCCTCGAGCAGTACTTC
j_call: TRBJ2-3; d_call: TRBD2; clone_size: many; v_call: TRBV7-6; cdr3_aa: CASSTTSGGSDTQYF; cdr3_nt: TGTGCCAGCAGCACGACTAGCGGGGGATCAGATACGCAGTATTTT
j_call: TRBJ2-5; d_call: TRBD2; clone_size: NA; v_call: TRBV4-1; cdr3_aa: CASSQGSGEMETQYF; cdr3_nt: TGCGCCAGCAGCCAAGGTAGCGGGGAAATGGAGACCCAGTACTTC
j_call: TRBJ2-3; d_call: TRBD2; clone_size: NA; v_call: TRBV11-1; cdr3_aa: CASSLEGTSGLTDTQYF; cdr3_nt: TGTGCCAGCAGCTTAGAAGGGACTAGCGGCCTCACAGATACGCAGTATTTT
j_call: TRBJ1-3; d_call: NA; clone_size: few; v_call: TRBV29-1; cdr3_aa: CSVDDGDSGNTIYF; cdr3_nt: TGCAGCGTTGATGACGGGGACTCTGGAAACACCATATATTTT
j_call: TRBJ2-3; d_call: TRBD2; clone_size: few; v_call: TRBV20-1; cdr3_aa: CSARGPAGASTDTQYF; cdr3_nt: TGCAGTGCTCGGGGACCAGCGGGGGCTTCCACAGATACGCAGTATTTT
j_call: TRBJ2-7; d_call: TRBD2; clone_size: many; v_call: TRBV7-2; cdr3_aa: CASSLWGSGGYEQYF; cdr3_nt: TGTGCCAGCAGCTTATGGGGGTCGGGGGGCTACGAGCAGTACTTC
j_call: TRBJ2-7; d_call: NA; clone_size: many; v_call: TRBV7-9; cdr3_aa: CASSPAPYEQYF; cdr3_nt: TGTGCCAGCAGCCCAGCCCCCTACGAGCAGTACTTC
j_call: TRBJ1-4; d_call: TRBD1; clone_size: few; v_call: TRBV15; cdr3_aa: CATSGRTGGINEKLFF; cdr3_nt: TGTGCCACCAGCGGAAGGACAGGGGGCATTAATGAAAAACTGTTTTTT
j_call: TRBJ1-1; d_call: NA; clone_size: many; v_call: TRBV3-1; cdr3_aa: CASSQEGSFPEAFF; cdr3_nt: TGTGCCAGCAGCCAAGAAGGCAGTTTCCCTGAAGCTTTCTTT
j_call: TRBJ2-7; d_call: NA; clone_size: NA; v_call: TRBV2; cdr3_aa: CASSESTYEQYF; cdr3_nt: TGTGCCAGCAGTGAGAGTACCTACGAGCAGTACTTC
j_call: TRBJ2-1; d_call: NA; clone_size: NA; v_call: TRBV29-1; cdr3_aa: CSSSRDNEQFF; cdr3_nt: TGCAGCTCGAGCAGGGACAATGAGCAGTTCTTC